Listed below are T cell receptor beta chains from one sample, sequenced in a study of CXCR3-negative and CXCR3-positive naive CD8 T cells. TCRdb re-called the 5' RACE reads and shows each CDR3 protein once, DNA omitted. The data show fewer than 90,000 distinct CDR3 sequences, and the top ten clones hold 0.55% to 0.7%. What was sequenced was naive CXCR3+ CD8+ T cells from blood. The receptors shown here come from a human donor in good health. Some clones in this sample may be carry-over from other donors' samples. The CDR3 runs from the conserved cysteine through the conserved F or W. Each record gives: J gene, V gene, CDR3 protein.

J gene: TRBJ2-7
V gene: TRBV29-1
CDR3 protein: CSVRTGGSSYEQYF

J gene: TRBJ2-7
V gene: TRBV29-1
CDR3 protein: CSVERKDRETYEQYF

J gene: TRBJ2-7
V gene: TRBV7-2
CDR3 protein: CASSYFGRVIDEQYF

J gene: TRBJ2-7
V gene: TRBV3-1
CDR3 protein: CASSESGGAYEQYF

J gene: TRBJ2-1
V gene: TRBV24-1
CDR3 protein: CATSGGNEQFF

J gene: TRBJ2-7
V gene: TRBV5-1
CDR3 protein: CASSLEAWDRDYEQYF

J gene: TRBJ1-2
V gene: TRBV4-3
CDR3 protein: CASSQGREFKPYGYTF

J gene: TRBJ2-1
V gene: TRBV6-5
CDR3 protein: CASSHQVEALNEQLF

J gene: TRBJ2-7
V gene: TRBV29-1
CDR3 protein: CSVGGGASYEQYF

J gene: TRBJ1-5
V gene: TRBV28
CDR3 protein: CASTEVGQLNQPQHF

J gene: TRBJ2-5
V gene: TRBV29-1
CDR3 protein: CSVEGSSSQNQETKYF

J gene: TRBJ2-1
V gene: TRBV28
CDR3 protein: CASAKTLAGDSSYNEQFF

J gene: TRBJ2-3
V gene: TRBV11-2
CDR3 protein: CASSLGHADTQYF

J gene: TRBJ1-4
V gene: TRBV27
CDR3 protein: CASSPLRGRYEKLFF

J gene: TRBJ1-2
V gene: TRBV29-1
CDR3 protein: CSVVFEVIYGYTF

J gene: TRBJ1-3
V gene: TRBV7-6
CDR3 protein: CAWTQAGNTIYF

J gene: TRBJ2-1
V gene: TRBV5-1
CDR3 protein: CASSLTDEQFF

J gene: TRBJ2-3
V gene: TRBV29-1
CDR3 protein: CSVPTTPGTDTQYF

J gene: TRBJ2-3
V gene: TRBV13
CDR3 protein: CASSPREGLGTDTQYF

J gene: TRBJ2-3
V gene: TRBV6-2/TRBV6-3
CDR3 protein: CASSYPRGAGAWDTQYF

J gene: TRBJ1-1
V gene: TRBV20-1
CDR3 protein: CSAQMTTYTEAFF

J gene: TRBJ1-1
V gene: TRBV12-2
CDR3 protein: CARSGGGNTEAFF

J gene: TRBJ2-7
V gene: TRBV19
CDR3 protein: CASSLKPGGEQYF

J gene: TRBJ2-1
V gene: TRBV9
CDR3 protein: CASSATGSSYNEQFF

J gene: TRBJ1-2
V gene: TRBV20-1
CDR3 protein: CSARGTETNYGYTF

J gene: TRBJ2-1
V gene: TRBV7-9
CDR3 protein: CASSLIEGINEQFF

J gene: TRBJ2-7
V gene: TRBV7-9
CDR3 protein: CASSSRGGVYEQYF

J gene: TRBJ2-1
V gene: TRBV7-3
CDR3 protein: CASSLFGESSYNEQFF

J gene: TRBJ2-5
V gene: TRBV7-9
CDR3 protein: CASRGPAQETQYF

J gene: TRBJ2-1
V gene: TRBV6-2/TRBV6-3
CDR3 protein: CAGSYSTLAGSSYNEQFF

J gene: TRBJ2-3
V gene: TRBV10-3
CDR3 protein: CAISGDRGDSTDTQYF

J gene: TRBJ2-3
V gene: TRBV12-3/TRBV12-4
CDR3 protein: CASASGGTDTQYF

J gene: TRBJ2-3
V gene: TRBV28
CDR3 protein: CASRGRVLGTDTQYF

J gene: TRBJ1-5
V gene: TRBV28
CDR3 protein: CAAGINQPQHF

J gene: TRBJ2-7
V gene: TRBV28
CDR3 protein: CASSWRGPSYEQYF

J gene: TRBJ2-7
V gene: TRBV5-1
CDR3 protein: CASSFPTPSYEQYF

J gene: TRBJ2-5
V gene: TRBV15
CDR3 protein: CATSRGPSQETQYF

J gene: TRBJ2-6
V gene: TRBV4-1
CDR3 protein: CASSQVLMGANVLTF

J gene: TRBJ2-7
V gene: TRBV20-1
CDR3 protein: CSATGQGNTYEQYF

J gene: TRBJ2-5
V gene: TRBV28
CDR3 protein: CASSFLAGKRETQYF

J gene: TRBJ2-1
V gene: TRBV28
CDR3 protein: CASSFGGSYNEQFF

J gene: TRBJ2-7
V gene: TRBV29-1
CDR3 protein: CSVETPYEQYF

J gene: TRBJ2-5
V gene: TRBV15
CDR3 protein: CATSSRDRQETQYF

J gene: TRBJ2-7
V gene: TRBV7-9
CDR3 protein: CASGSSPHPYEQYF

J gene: TRBJ2-7
V gene: TRBV7-9
CDR3 protein: CASSLWSPYEQYF

J gene: TRBJ2-5
V gene: TRBV7-7
CDR3 protein: CASSVGGETQYF

J gene: TRBJ2-7
V gene: TRBV28
CDR3 protein: CASSPRTSGGSSYEQYF

J gene: TRBJ2-3
V gene: TRBV28
CDR3 protein: CASSVDSPSTDTQYF

J gene: TRBJ2-2
V gene: TRBV6-6
CDR3 protein: CASSYGGGNTGELFF

J gene: TRBJ1-2
V gene: TRBV14
CDR3 protein: CASSLENNYGYTF